The 11 T cell receptor beta chains below all came from one sample that was sequenced in a study of CD8 T cells in ankylosing spondylitis. Regarding the study as a whole: Characteristic of ankylosing spondylitis blood, it appeared, was a TCR beta motif comprising about eight highly homologous variants.

What these receptors recognize is not known. TCRdb re-derived calls from the 5' RACE reads in MiXCR, one entry per CDR3 protein. The data contain 700,000 to 850,000 distinct CDR3 sequences, approximately 12% of them singletons. The material sequenced was blood, either unsorted or a sorted T cell fraction (not recorded which). The receptors were gathered from a male donor with ankylosing spondylitis.

This clonotype was counted ten times or more. The final CDR3 position lacks the conserved phenylalanine or tryptophan, pointing to a likely read error. It is unclear where the CDR3 begins or ends on the DNA, so no DNA is shown, and the CDR3 is as TCRdb lists it. V is TRBV7-2 and J is TRBJ1-1. Germline lookup yields CDR1 SGHTA and CDR2 FQGNSA. The CDR3 spans 11 residues, counting both ends. The CDR3 sequence is CASSLGPLLEV.

In this sample, this clonotype turned up many times. The chain is built from TRBV12-3 or TRBV12-4 and TRBJ2-5; no clear D gene. Trimming took 8 bases from V and 2 from J, leaving 12 bases between them. This CDR3 has 13 residues. The CDR3: CASRRLQQETQYF. The CDR3 bases are TGTGCCAGCCGACGGCTTCAGCAAGAGACCCAGTACTTC.

The table lists this clonotype with many counts. CDR3 in DNA: TGCGCCAGCAGCGACGACAGGGGGCCCTACGAGCAGTACTTC. This codes for CASSDDRGPYEQYF. This chain uses TRBV5-1 with TRBJ2-7, with 10 bases lining up with TRBD1. CDR1 is SGHRS and CDR2 is YFSETQ in the germline V gene. This CDR3 has 14 residues. Germline trimming cut 4 bases from V and 2 bases from J; bases unmatched to any gene: 3. The full variable domain, rest sourced from reference TRBV5-1 and TRBJ2-7, is KAGVTQTPRYLIKTRGQQVTLSCSPISGHRSVSWYQQTPGQGLQFLFEYFSETQRNKGNFPGRFSGRQFSNSRSEMNVSTLELGDSALYLCASSDDRGPYEQYFGPGTRLTVT.

This clonotype has just a few counts. The CDR3 region is CAWGGQPNTEAFF. CDR3 sequence (DNA): TGTGCCTGGGGCGGACAGCCGAACACTGAAGCTTTCTTT. The V gene is TRBV30, the J gene TRBJ1-1, with TRBD1 as a possible D gene (6 bases). This CDR3 comprises 13 residues. Trimming shortened V by 5 bases and J by 1 base, and 11 bases separated the two germline ends. From germline, CDR1 is GTSNPN and CDR2 SVGIG (reference sequence).

This sequence joins TRBV11-1 and TRBJ1-4; D remains unclear. V lost 1 base to trimming and J lost 8 bases, with 11 bases between them. The CDR3 loop spans 14 amino acids. Germline CDR1 reads SGHAT; CDR2 reads FQDESV (reference sequence). DNA of the CDR3: TGTGCCAGCAGCTTAGAGGTGGTGGCGGAAAAACTGTTTTTT. Translated, it gives CASSLEVVAEKLFF.

The sample holds a few counts of this clonotype. The J gene is TRBJ2-1, the V gene TRBV28, with TRBD1 as a possible D gene (6 bases). The ends were cut back, 3 bases at V and 0 bases at J, with 18 bases in the middle. Germline assignment: CDR1 MDHEN and CDR2 SYDVKM. The CDR3 runs 18 residues. The CDR3 sequence: CASSLWGQGLSSYNEQFF. CDR3 sequence (DNA): TGTGCCAGCAGTTTGTGGGGCCAGGGGTTAAGCTCCTACAATGAGCAGTTCTTC.

This clonotype was seen ten or more times. This chain connects TRBV4-3 to TRBJ2-5; D unclear. V shed 0 bases and J shed 2 bases, with 7 bases lying between them. CDR1 is LGHNA, CDR2 YSLEER, per germline. The CDR3 has 14 residues. Here the CDR3 reads CASSQDWGQETQYF. In DNA, the CDR3 is TGCGCCAGCAGCCAAGATTGGGGTCAAGAGACCCAGTACTTC.

This clonotype was recorded a few times. The chain employs TRBV20-1 and TRBJ1-6; D unclear. With 3 bases removed from V and 0 bases from J, the gap between germline ends came to 9 bases. The germline V gene encodes CDR1 DFQATT and CDR2 SNEGSKA (reference sequence). The CDR3 is 15 residues long. The DNA of the CDR3 is TGCAGTGCTAGGGATAGCGCCTCCTATAATTCACCCCTCCACTTT. The encoded protein is CSARDSASYNSPLHF.

This clonotype was detected many times. V is TRBV20-1 and J is TRBJ1-2, with D possibly being TRBD1 (5 bases). V lost 0 bases and J lost 4, with 18 bases in between. The CDR3 contains 16 residues. Germline CDR1 and CDR2: DFQATT and SNEGSKA (reference sequence). The CDR3 region is CSARDVRRATLYGYTF. The CDR3 DNA follows: TGCAGTGCTAGAGATGTCCGCAGGGCAACCCTCTATGGCTACACCTTC.

The chain has TRBV27 and TRBJ2-7; D is unresolved. The V gene lost 6 bases and the J gene lost 4 bases, with 16 bases spanning the gap. CDR1 MNHEY and CDR2 SMNVEV come from the germline V gene (reference sequence). The CDR3 runs to 14 residues. Here the CDR3 DNA reads TGTGCCAGCAGCCGGTTGATAGGTGGGTACGAGCAGTACTTC. It is translated as CASSRLIGGYEQYF.

This sequence joins TRBV7-9 and TRBJ1-3; no firm D call. Germline V gene data show CDR1 as SEHNR and CDR2 as FQNEAQ (reference sequence). V was trimmed by 5 bases and J by 1 base, leaving 12 bases between them. The CDR3 loop spans 15 amino acids. The CDR3 region is CASSPLGISGNTIYF. The CDR3 DNA follows: TGTGCCAGCAGCCCCCTGGGAATTTCTGGAAACACCATATATTTT.